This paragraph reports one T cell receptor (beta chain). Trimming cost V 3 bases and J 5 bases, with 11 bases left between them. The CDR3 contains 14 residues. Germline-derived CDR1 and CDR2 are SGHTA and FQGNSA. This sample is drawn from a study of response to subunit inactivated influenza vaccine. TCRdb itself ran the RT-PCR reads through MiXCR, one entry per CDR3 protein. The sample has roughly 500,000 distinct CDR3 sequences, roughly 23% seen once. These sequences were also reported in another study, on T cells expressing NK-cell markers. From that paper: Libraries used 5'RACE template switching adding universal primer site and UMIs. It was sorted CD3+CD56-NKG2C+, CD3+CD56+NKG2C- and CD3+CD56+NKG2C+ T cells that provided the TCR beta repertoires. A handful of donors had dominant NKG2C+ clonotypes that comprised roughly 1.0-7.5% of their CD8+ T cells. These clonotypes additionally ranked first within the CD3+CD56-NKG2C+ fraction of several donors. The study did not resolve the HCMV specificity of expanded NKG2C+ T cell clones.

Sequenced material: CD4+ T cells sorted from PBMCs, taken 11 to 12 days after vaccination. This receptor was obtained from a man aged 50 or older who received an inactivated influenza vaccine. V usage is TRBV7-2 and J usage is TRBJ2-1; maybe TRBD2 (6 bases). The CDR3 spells CASSLTRFNNEQFF. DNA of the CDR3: TGTGCCAGCAGCTTGACTAGATTTAACAATGAGCAGTTCTTC. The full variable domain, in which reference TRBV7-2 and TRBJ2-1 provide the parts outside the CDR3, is GAGVSQSPSNKVTEKGKDVELRCDPISGHTALYWYRQSLGQGLEFLIYFQGNSAPDKSGLPSDRFSAERTGGSVSTLTIQRTQQEDSAVYLCASSLTRFNNEQFFGPGTRLTVL.